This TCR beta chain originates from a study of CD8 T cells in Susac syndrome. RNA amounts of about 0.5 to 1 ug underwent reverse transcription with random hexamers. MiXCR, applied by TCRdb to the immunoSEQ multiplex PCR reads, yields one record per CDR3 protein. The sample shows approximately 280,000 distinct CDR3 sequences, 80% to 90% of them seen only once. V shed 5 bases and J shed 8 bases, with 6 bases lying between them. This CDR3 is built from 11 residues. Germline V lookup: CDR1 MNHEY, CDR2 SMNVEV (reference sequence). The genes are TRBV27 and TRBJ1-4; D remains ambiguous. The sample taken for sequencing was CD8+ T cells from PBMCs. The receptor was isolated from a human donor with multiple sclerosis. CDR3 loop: CASSVGEKLFF. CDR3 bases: TGTGCCAGCAGTGTCGGGGAAAAACTGTTTTTT.